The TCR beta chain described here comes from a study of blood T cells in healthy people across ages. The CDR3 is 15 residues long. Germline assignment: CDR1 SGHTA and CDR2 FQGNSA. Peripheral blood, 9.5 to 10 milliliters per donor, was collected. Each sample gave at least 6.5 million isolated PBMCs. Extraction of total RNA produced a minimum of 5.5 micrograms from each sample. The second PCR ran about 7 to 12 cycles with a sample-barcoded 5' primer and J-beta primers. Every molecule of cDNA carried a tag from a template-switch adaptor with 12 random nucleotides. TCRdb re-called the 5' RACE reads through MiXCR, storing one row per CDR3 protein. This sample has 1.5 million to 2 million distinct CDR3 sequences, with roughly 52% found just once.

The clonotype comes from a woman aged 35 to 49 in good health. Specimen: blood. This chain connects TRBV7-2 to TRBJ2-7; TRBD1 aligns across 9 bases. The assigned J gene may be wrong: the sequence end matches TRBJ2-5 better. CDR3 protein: CASSLQRTGAETQYF. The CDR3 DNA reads TGTGCCAGCAGCCTACAAAGGACAGGGGCGGAGACCCAGTACTTC.